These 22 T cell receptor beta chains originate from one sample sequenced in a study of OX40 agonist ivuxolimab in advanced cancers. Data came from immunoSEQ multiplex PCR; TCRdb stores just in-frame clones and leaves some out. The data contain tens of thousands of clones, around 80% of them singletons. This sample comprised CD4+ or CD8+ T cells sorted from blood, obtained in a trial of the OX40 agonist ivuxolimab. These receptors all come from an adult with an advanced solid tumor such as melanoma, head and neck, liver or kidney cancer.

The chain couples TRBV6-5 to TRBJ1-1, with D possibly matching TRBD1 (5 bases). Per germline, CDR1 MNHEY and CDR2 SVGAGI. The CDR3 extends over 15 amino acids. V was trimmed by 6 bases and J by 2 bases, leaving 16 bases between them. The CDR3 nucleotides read TGTGCCAGCAGACCAAACCTAGACAGAAACACTGAAGCTTTCTTT. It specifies CASRPNLDRNTEAFF.

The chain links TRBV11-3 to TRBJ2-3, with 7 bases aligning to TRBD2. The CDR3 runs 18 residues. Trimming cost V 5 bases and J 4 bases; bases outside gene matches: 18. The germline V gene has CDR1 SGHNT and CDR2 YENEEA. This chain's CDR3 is CASSQDEVGSAGADTQYF. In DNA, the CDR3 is TGTGCCAGCAGCCAAGATGAGGTCGGCTCGGCGGGGGCAGATACGCAGTATTTT.

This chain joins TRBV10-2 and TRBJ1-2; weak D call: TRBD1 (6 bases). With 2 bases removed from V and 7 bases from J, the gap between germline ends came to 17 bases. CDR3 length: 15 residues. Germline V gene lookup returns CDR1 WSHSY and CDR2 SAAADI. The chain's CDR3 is CASSEREGGVVGYTF. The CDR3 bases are TGCGCCAGCAGTGAGAGGGAGGGGGGGGTCGTTGGCTACACCTTC.

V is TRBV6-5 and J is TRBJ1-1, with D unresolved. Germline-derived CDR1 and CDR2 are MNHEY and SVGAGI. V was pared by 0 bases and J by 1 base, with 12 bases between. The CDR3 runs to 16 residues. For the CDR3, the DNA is TGTGCCAGCAGTTACTCGATCCTGATGTCGAACACTGAAGCTTTCTTT. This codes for CASSYSILMSNTEAFF.

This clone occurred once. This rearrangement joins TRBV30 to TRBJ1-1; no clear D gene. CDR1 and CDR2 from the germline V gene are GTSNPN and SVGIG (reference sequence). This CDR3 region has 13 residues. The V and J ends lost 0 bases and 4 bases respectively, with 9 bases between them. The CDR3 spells CAWSVWEGTEAFF. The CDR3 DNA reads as TGTGCCTGGAGTGTATGGGAAGGCACTGAAGCTTTCTTT.

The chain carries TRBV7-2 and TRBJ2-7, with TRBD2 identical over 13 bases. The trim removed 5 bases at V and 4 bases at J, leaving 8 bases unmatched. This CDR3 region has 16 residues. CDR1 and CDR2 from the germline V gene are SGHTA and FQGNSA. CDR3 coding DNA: TGTGCCAGCAGCCTAAGGACTAGCGGGAGAGGGTACGAGCAGTACTTC. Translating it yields CASSLRTSGRGYEQYF.

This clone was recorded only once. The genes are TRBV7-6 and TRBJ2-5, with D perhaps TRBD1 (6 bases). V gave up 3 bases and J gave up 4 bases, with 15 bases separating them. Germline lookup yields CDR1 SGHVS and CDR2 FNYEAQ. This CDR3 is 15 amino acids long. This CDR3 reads CASSFGRGAGETQYF. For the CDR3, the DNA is TGTGCCAGCAGCTTCGGCAGGGGCGCGGGAGAGACCCAGTACTTC. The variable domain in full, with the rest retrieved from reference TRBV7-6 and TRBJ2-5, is GAGVSQSPRYKVTKRGQDVALRCDPISGHVSLYWYRQALGQGPEFLTYFNYEAQQDKSGLPNDRFSAERPEGSISTLTIQRTEQRDSAMYRCASSFGRGAGETQYFGPGTRLLVL.

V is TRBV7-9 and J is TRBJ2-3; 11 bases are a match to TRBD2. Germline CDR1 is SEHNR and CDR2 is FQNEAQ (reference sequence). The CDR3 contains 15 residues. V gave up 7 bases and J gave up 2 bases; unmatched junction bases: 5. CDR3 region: CASTPGLADTDTQYF. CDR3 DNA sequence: TGTGCCAGCACCCCGGGACTAGCGGACACAGATACGCAGTATTTT.

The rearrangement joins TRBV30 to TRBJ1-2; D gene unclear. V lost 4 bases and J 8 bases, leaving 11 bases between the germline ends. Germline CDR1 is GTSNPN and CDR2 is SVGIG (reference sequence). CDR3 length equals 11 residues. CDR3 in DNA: TGTGCCTGGAACTCTGGGGTGGGCTACACCTTC. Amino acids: CAWNSGVGYTF. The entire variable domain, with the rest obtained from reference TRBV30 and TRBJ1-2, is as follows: SQTIHQWPATLVQPVGSPLSLECTVEGTSNPNLYWYRQAAGRGLQLLFYSVGIGQISSEVPQNLSASRPQDRQFILSSKKLLLSDSGFYLCAWNSGVGYTFGSGTRLTVV.

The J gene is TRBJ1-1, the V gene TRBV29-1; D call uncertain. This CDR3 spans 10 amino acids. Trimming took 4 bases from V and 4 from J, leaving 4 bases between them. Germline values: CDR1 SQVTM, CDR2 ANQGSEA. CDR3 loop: CSVVITEAFF. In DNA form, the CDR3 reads TGCAGCGTTGTCATCACTGAAGCTTTCTTT.

CDR3 DNA: TGTGCCAGTAAATCACAGGGGTCTTTCGCCGGGGAGCTGTTTTTT. This codes for CASKSQGSFAGELFF. This chain links TRBV19 with TRBJ2-2; 7 bases fit TRBD1. Germline lookup yields CDR1 LNHDA and CDR2 SQIVND (reference sequence). The V and J ends lost 7 bases and 6 bases, in that order; junction bases with no gene match: 11. This CDR3 is 15 amino acids long.

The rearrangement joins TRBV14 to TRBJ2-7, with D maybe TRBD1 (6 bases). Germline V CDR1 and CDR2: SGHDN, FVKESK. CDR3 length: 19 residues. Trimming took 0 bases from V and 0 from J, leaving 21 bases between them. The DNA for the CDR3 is TGTGCCAGCAGCCAAGATTTTAGGACGGGACATTTAAGCTCCTACGAGCAGTACTTC. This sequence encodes CASSQDFRTGHLSSYEQYF.

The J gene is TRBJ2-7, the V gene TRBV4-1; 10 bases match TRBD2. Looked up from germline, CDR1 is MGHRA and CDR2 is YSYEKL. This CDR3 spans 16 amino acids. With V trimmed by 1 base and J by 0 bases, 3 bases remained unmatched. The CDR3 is CASSQGLAGVSYEQYF. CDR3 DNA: TGCGCCAGCAGCCAAGGCCTAGCGGGAGTCTCCTACGAGCAGTACTTC.

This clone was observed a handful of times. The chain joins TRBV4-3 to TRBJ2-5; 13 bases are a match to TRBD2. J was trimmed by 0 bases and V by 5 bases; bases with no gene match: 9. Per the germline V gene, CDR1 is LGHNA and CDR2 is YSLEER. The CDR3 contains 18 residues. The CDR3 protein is CASSFGLAGDTYQETQYF. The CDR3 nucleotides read TGCGCCAGCAGCTTCGGACTAGCGGGAGATACGTACCAAGAGACCCAGTACTTC.

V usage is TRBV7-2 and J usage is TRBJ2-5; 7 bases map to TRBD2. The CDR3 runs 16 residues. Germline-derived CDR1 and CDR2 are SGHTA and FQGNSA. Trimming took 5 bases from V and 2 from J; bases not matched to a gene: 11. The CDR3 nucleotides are TGTGCCAGCAGCCTTCGACAGCGGCGGGGGCAAGAGACCCAGTACTTC. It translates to CASSLRQRRGQETQYF.

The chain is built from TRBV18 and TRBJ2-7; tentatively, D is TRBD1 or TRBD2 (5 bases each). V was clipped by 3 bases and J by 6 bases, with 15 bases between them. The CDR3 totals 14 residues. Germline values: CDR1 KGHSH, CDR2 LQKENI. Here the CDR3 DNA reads TGTGCCAGCTCACCCCAGTCGGGGCAGGGCGAGCAGTACTTC. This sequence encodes CASSPQSGQGEQYF.

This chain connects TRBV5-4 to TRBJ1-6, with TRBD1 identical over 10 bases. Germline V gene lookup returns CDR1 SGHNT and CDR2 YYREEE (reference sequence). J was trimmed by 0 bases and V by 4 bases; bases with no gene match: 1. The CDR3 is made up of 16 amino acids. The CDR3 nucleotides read TGTGCCAGCAGCGGGGACAGGGGCTCCTATAATTCACCCCTCCACTTT. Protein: CASSGDRGSYNSPLHF.

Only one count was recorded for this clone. The CDR3 DNA is TGTGCCAGTATGATGGATGATGACAATGAGCAGTTCTTC. Amino acids: CASMMDDDNEQFF. V is TRBV19 and J is TRBJ2-1; D call uncertain. V dropped 7 bases and J dropped 5 bases, with 12 bases sitting between them. Germline CDR1 reads LNHDA; CDR2 reads SQIVND (reference sequence). The CDR3 is made up of 13 amino acids.

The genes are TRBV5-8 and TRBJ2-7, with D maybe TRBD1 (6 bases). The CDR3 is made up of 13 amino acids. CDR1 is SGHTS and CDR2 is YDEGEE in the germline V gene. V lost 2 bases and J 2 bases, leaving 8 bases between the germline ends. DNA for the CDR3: TGTGCCAGCAGCTTCGGACAGACCTACGAGCAGTACTTC. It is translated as CASSFGQTYEQYF.

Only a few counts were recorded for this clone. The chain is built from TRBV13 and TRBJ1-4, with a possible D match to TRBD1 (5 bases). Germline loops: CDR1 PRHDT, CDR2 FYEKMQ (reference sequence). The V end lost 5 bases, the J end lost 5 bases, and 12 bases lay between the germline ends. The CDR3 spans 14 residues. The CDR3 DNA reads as TGTGCCAGCAGCAGGGGCGGTTACAATGAAAAACTGTTTTTT. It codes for CASSRGGYNEKLFF.

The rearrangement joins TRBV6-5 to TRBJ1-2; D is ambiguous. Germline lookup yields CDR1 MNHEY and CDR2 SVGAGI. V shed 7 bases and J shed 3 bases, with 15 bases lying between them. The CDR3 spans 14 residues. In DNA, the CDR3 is TGTGCCAGCACCCGAAGTGGACTGGACTATGGCTACACCTTC. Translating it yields CASTRSGLDYGYTF.

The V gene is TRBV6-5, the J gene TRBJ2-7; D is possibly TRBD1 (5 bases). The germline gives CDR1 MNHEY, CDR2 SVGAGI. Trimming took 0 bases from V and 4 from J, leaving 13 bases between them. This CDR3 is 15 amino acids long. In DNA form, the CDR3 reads TGTGCCAGCAGTTACTCGCAGACCAGGGCTTACGAGCAGTACTTC. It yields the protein CASSYSQTRAYEQYF.